This entry is about one T cell receptor (beta chain). Assay used: immunoSEQ multiplex PCR; TCRdb lists only in-frame clones, some missing. Of some 130,000 clones listed, roughly 91% are singletons. The data were obtained in a study of control samples from healthy donors and cancer patients. The CDR3 consists of 13 residues. Germline CDR1 and CDR2: SEHNR and FQNEAQ (reference sequence). J lost 3 bases, V lost 5 bases, and 2 bases had no gene match. Material for sequencing was PBMCs. The clonotype comes from a man in his fifties or sixties with head and neck cancer. The genes are TRBV7-9 and TRBJ1-2; 8 bases agree with TRBD1. CDR3 bases: TGTGCCAGCAGCCAGGGACAGGACTATGGCTACACCTTC. Translated, it gives CASSQGQDYGYTF.